The clone carrying this T cell receptor beta chain was detected only a few times. Its antigen is currently unknown. TCRdb re-called the reads through MiXCR, storing one row per CDR3 protein. The table lists some 350,000 distinct CDR3 sequences, roughly 29% of them singletons, with 20% in the top ten. V was clipped by 4 bases and J by 10 bases; unmatched bases: 15. This CDR3 comprises 17 residues. CDR1 is LGHNA and CDR2 is YNFKEQ in the germline V gene. The data were obtained in a study of T cell repertoires in cytomegalovirus infection. Study information: Recently identified HLA-C-restricted CMV epitopes and well-studied HLA-B-restricted CMV epitopes were used by the study. Study-wide results and caveats: What dominated the ex vivo response were HLA-C-restricted CMV-specific TCR beta clonotypes.

This clonotype was sampled from a human donor in good health (CMV status not recorded). Some clones in this sample may be carry-over from other donors' samples. The chain carries TRBV4-2 and TRBJ2-1; 11 nucleotides agree with TRBD2. The specimen comprised cultured PBMCs, sampled from culture after CMV antigen stimulation. The CDR3 DNA follows: TGTGCCAGCAGCCCCACACACACTAGCGGGAGTAGAGGGGAGCAGTTCTTC. It encodes CASSPTHTSGSRGEQFF.